These T cell receptor beta chains were read from a single sample in a study of T cell responses to AZD1222 COVID-19 vaccine. Generated by immunoSEQ multiplex PCR, the TCRdb table keeps only in-frame clones and is missing some. The sample records 80,000 to 85,000 clones, about 91% being singletons. The sequencing used peripheral blood, collected 28 days after the second AZD1222 dose. These receptors came from an adult who received the AZD1222 COVID-19 vaccine. Both conserved end residues are part of each CDR3. D genes are given only for firm matches.

d_call j_call v_call cdr3_aa
. TRBJ2-7 TRBV18 CASSPPADPYEQYF
. TRBJ2-7 TRBV28 CASSLTSYEQYF
TRBD1 TRBJ1-5 TRBV19 CASQSPGQGVNQPQHF
TRBD2 TRBJ2-3 TRBV5-6 CASSPLPGLAPSTDTQYF
TRBD2 TRBJ2-5 TRBV28 CASEESGGQETQYF
. TRBJ1-1 TRBV6-7 CASSREIPLRNTEAFF
TRBD2 TRBJ2-3 TRBV19 CASSIPPLAGGFPDTQYF
TRBD1 TRBJ1-1 TRBV28 CASSPSLQGRNTEAFF
TRBD1 TRBJ1-1 TRBV19 CASLTGGQGTEAFF
. TRBJ1-6 TRBV7-2 CASSLGQQNSPLHF
TRBD1 TRBJ1-5 TRBV6-5 CASIGTADKQPQHF
. TRBJ2-1 TRBV5-1 CASIQGPGGNEQFF
. TRBJ1-1 TRBV18 CASSGGRDTEAFF
TRBD1 TRBJ1-2 TRBV3-1/TRBV3-2 CASSQPIRDRYGYTF
TRBD2 TRBJ2-1 TRBV3-1/TRBV3-2 CASSHLPSGGSYNEQFF
TRBD2 TRBJ2-7 TRBV6-5 CASLQGTSGYEQYF
. TRBJ2-1 TRBV28 CASSQYNEQFF
TRBD1 TRBJ2-2 TRBV7-8 CASSLAGQGANTGELFF
TRBD1 TRBJ1-4 TRBV30 CAWNKGGAESKLFF
. TRBJ1-5 TRBV30 CAWSSSDRNQPQHF
. TRBJ1-2 TRBV18 CASSGTRGSWDYGYTF
TRBD1 TRBJ2-7 TRBV13 CASSLPRYRGLYEQYF
. TRBJ1-1 TRBV6-5 CASSYSAGGTEAFF
TRBD1 TRBJ1-2 TRBV5-4 CASSPGDRVYGYTF
. TRBJ2-5 TRBV28 CASRTGGETQYF
. TRBJ2-7 TRBV7-2 CASSLGGGTYEQYF
TRBD2 TRBJ2-1 TRBV29-1 CSAEVGGRAHEQFF
. TRBJ1-4 TRBV7-9 CASSLGDRPVDEKLFF
TRBD2 TRBJ2-7 TRBV7-2 CASSPLAGANYEQYF
. TRBJ2-2 TRBV24-1 CATSDLGRTGELFF
TRBD2 TRBJ2-7 TRBV4-2 CASSPREWAYEQYF
TRBD1 TRBJ1-1 TRBV7-2 CASRPGQGGWFHTEAFF
TRBD2 TRBJ2-3 TRBV5-1 CASRVAGDDTDTQYF
. TRBJ2-3 TRBV28 CASSATDTQYF
. TRBJ2-7 TRBV28 CASSFWGAKDEQYF
. TRBJ1-4 TRBV7-9 CASSFVSEKLFF
. TRBJ1-4 TRBV10-2 CASSDGGGDEKLFF
TRBD2 TRBJ2-3 TRBV5-4 CASSLMLAGGPGADTQYF
TRBD1 TRBJ2-2 TRBV7-3 CASSHGTGNTGELFF
TRBD2 TRBJ2-7 TRBV28 CASSSGRAYEQYF
. TRBJ2-7 TRBV30 CAWSVPGAGRYEQYF
. TRBJ2-5 TRBV27 CASRLGGRKQTQYF
. TRBJ2-3 TRBV28 CASSPPAGTDTQYF
TRBD1 TRBJ2-2 TRBV4-1 CASSYRTGYTGELFF
TRBD2 TRBJ2-1 TRBV19 CASSLISGAGDEQFF
TRBD2 TRBJ2-3 TRBV4-1 CASSQDMVSGSSTTDTQYF